This paragraph reports one T cell receptor (beta chain). Its cognate antigen has yet to be identified. Base qualities are not recorded, but no much larger clone differs from it by a single base. V is pruned by 4 bases and J by 0 bases, leaving 10 bases of the junction without a gene match. From a lookup of the germline V gene, CDR1 and CDR2 are SGDLS and YYNGEE. The CDR3 contains 17 residues, cysteine and phenylalanine counted. The entry retains the CDR3 DNA only, 51 bases that are in frame from base 1. This specimen belongs to a study of CD4 T cells in relation to SARS-CoV-2 and coronaviruses (dated by TCRdb to about 2021). Regarding the study in general: HLA restriction was mapped for shared crossreactive spike epitopes using patient-derived lymphoblastoid cell lines. At the level of individual TCR clonotypes, the study evaluated whether memory CD4+ T cells crossreact between the spike proteins of SARS-CoV-2 and those of common cold coronaviruses. Samples from three pre-COVID donors and the naive versus memory experiments were sequenced with the Adaptive Biotechnologies TCR-sequencing kit; other data were Illumina-based. A different, Illumina-based TCR-beta assay was used to sequence expansion assays from other donors in the study.

CD4+ T cells from unexposed donors were collected before the COVID-19 pandemic (2011-2018). To separate naive from memory CD4+ T cells, cryopreserved PBMCs first underwent CD4 enrichment and then EasySep naive CD4+ T cell enrichment. The leukapheresis product for the unexposed donors was obtained through commercial purchase. Ficoll-Paque PLUS gradient centrifugation was used to isolate PBMCs from leukapheresis product or whole blood. PBMCs were either cryopreserved at -140°C or used fresh in the expansion assay. The QIAamp Micro DNA Kit was used to extract genomic DNA from the CD4+ T cells. DNA from uncultured naive and memory CD4+ T cells underwent immunoSEQ TCR-beta sequencing at deep resolution. As for the original processing: During preprocessing, nonproductive sequences were removed, along with CDR3s that did not begin with C, did not end with F or W, or were shorter than 7 amino acids. Cultured and uncultured naive and memory CD4+ repertoires were searched for CDR3s previously identified as spike- and CEF-reactive. After three terminal residues were trimmed from each end, CDR3 homology was quantified as pairwise Levenshtein distance using the stringdist R package. Entries here come from immuneACCESS through TCRdb and include only in-frame sequences with V and J called. Some clones fail to appear in such tables; in the studies checked, an unresolved V gene covers under half of the shortfall, and the cause of the remainder is unknown. That table furnishes V, J and clone size, whereas the DNA furnished D and trimming. The sample yields 60,000 to 80,000 clones; 87% were counted once. In total, the top ten clones hold over 1.5% of the sample.

General study outcomes and caveats: Naive versus memory sequencing indicated the assay detects memory recall responses rather than primary responses primed during culture. Since the crossreactivity analysis centred on spike protein, crossreactivity against other viral proteins was not assessed. In roughly two thirds of donors, memory CD4+ clonotypes turned up that crossrecognized SARS-CoV-2 and at least one common cold coronavirus spike. Small numbers of patients and of tested TCRs were a limitation of the study. Crossreactive clones showed significantly weaker SARS-CoV-2-driven expansion than monoreactive clones, consistent with antigenic imprinting. No donor contributed both pre-pandemic and post-infection samples, which limited tracing the source of pre-existing responses.

The receptor was derived from a human donor in good health. Sample: memory CD4+ T cells from PBMCs. What the cell subset or site label conveys for this sample: memory (non-naive) CD4+ T cells. The chain is assembled from TRBV9 and TRBJ1-3; TRBD1 aligns with 7 central bases. CDR3 protein: CASSPAVRQGSGNTIYF. The nucleotide sequence is TGTGCCAGCAGCCCCGCTGTGAGACAGGGCTCTGGAAACACCATATATTTT.